The rows below give T cell receptor beta chains drawn from one sample of a study of blood T cell repertoires in COVID-19. Libraries were prepared by immunoSEQ multiplex PCR; TCRdb keeps only in-frame clonotypes and omits some of them. The table includes about 150,000 clones, less than 90% detected once. Input material: PBMCs or T cells enriched from blood (not recorded which). The receptor set was obtained from a woman between 45 and 60 years old who had recovered from COVID-19. CDR3s include the opening cysteine and the closing phenylalanine or tryptophan. The D gene is left open where the match is weak. Clone sizes are given selectively: once, few, many, or a class where the clone is expanded.

size: .
J: TRBJ1-6
V: TRBV23-1
D: .
CDR3: CASSRPTGLYNSPLHF
DNA: TGCGCCAGCAGCCGACCTACGGGACTTTATAATTCACCCCTCCACTTT

size: .
J: TRBJ2-5
V: TRBV5-4
D: TRBD2
CDR3: CASSSGGLAGGSRETQYF
DNA: TGTGCCAGCAGCTCCGGCGGACTAGCGGGAGGCAGTCGAGAGACCCAGTACTTC

size: .
J: TRBJ2-1
V: TRBV20-1
D: .
CDR3: CSANILNEQFF
DNA: TGCAGTGCTAACATCTTAAATGAGCAGTTCTTC

size: .
J: TRBJ2-5
V: TRBV7-9
D: .
CDR3: CASSSRQQGSETQYF
DNA: TGTGCCAGCAGCTCAAGACAACAGGGTAGCGAGACCCAGTACTTC

size: .
J: TRBJ1-3
V: TRBV11-2
D: .
CDR3: CASSFSGVGNTIYF
DNA: TGTGCCAGCAGCTTTTCGGGGGTTGGAAACACCATATATTTT

size: .
J: TRBJ2-1
V: TRBV27
D: TRBD2
CDR3: CASSLFRGASGRYNEQFF
DNA: TGTGCCAGCAGTTTATTTCGCGGGGCTAGCGGGCGATACAATGAGCAGTTCTTC

size: .
J: TRBJ1-4
V: TRBV13
D: TRBD1
CDR3: CASSLDRGGNEKLFF
DNA: TGTGCCAGCAGCTTGGACAGGGGGGGTAATGAAAAACTGTTTTTT

size: .
J: TRBJ2-1
V: TRBV18
D: TRBD1
CDR3: CASSRPGTGMGAEQFF
DNA: TGTGCCAGCTCGCGTCCCGGGACAGGGATGGGTGCTGAGCAGTTCTTC

size: .
J: TRBJ2-2
V: TRBV5-3
D: TRBD1
CDR3: CARSLKGKNRGLDANTGELFF
DNA: TGTGCCAGAAGCTTAAAGGGGAAGAACAGGGGGCTTGACGCGAACACCGGGGAGCTGTTTTTT

size: .
J: TRBJ1-1
V: TRBV11-3
D: .
CDR3: CASSRGGEGPAFF
DNA: TGTGCCAGCAGCCGGGGGGGTGAGGGGCCGGCTTTCTTT

size: .
J: TRBJ1-5
V: TRBV11-2
D: .
CDR3: CASSHRPGQPQHF
DNA: TGTGCCAGCAGTCACCGTCCCGGTCAGCCCCAGCATTTT

size: .
J: TRBJ1-5
V: TRBV6-5
D: TRBD1
CDR3: CASSRQGNQPQHF
DNA: TGTGCCAGCAGTCGACAGGGTAATCAGCCCCAGCATTTT

size: .
J: TRBJ1-2
V: TRBV5-1
D: .
CDR3: CASRRESGSNYGYTF
DNA: TGCGCCAGCAGACGCGAATCGGGGTCAAACTATGGCTACACCTTC

size: .
J: TRBJ2-1
V: TRBV12-3/TRBV12-4
D: .
CDR3: CASSLGLVQFF
DNA: TGTGCCAGCAGTTTAGGACTAGTTCAGTTCTTC

size: .
J: TRBJ2-7
V: TRBV7-2
D: TRBD2
CDR3: CASSSSLSGTYSYEQYF
DNA: TGTGCCAGCAGCTCATCGCTTAGCGGGACGTACTCCTACGAGCAGTACTTC

size: .
J: TRBJ2-7
V: TRBV18
D: TRBD1
CDR3: CASSPPGTGGYEQYF
DNA: TGTGCCAGCTCACCTCCGGGGACAGGGGGGTACGAGCAGTACTTC

size: .
J: TRBJ1-2
V: TRBV5-6
D: .
CDR3: CASSLRGDSYGYTF
DNA: TGTGCCAGCAGCTTGAGAGGTGACAGCTATGGCTACACCTTC

size: .
J: TRBJ2-1
V: TRBV9
D: .
CDR3: CASSVEGSGYNEQFF
DNA: TGTGCCAGCAGCGTAGAGGGTAGCGGCTACAATGAGCAGTTCTTC

size: .
J: TRBJ2-7
V: TRBV11-1
D: .
CDR3: CASSPQTYEQYF
DNA: TGTGCCAGCAGCCCCCAAACCTACGAGCAGTACTTC

size: .
J: TRBJ2-2
V: TRBV27
D: TRBD2
CDR3: CASTGTSGKLFF
DNA: TGTGCCAGCACCGGGACTAGCGGAAAGCTGTTTTTT

size: .
J: TRBJ2-3
V: TRBV28
D: TRBD1
CDR3: CASSLSGGEDTQYF
DNA: TGTGCCAGCAGTTTATCAGGGGGCGAGGATACGCAGTATTTT

size: .
J: TRBJ1-2
V: TRBV4-3
D: TRBD1
CDR3: CASSPQTGHYTF
DNA: TGCGCCAGCAGCCCTCAGACAGGGCACTACACCTTC

size: .
J: TRBJ1-2
V: TRBV30
D: TRBD1
CDR3: CAWSPGGAGGPYGYTF
DNA: TGTGCCTGGAGCCCCGGAGGAGCAGGGGGCCCGTATGGCTACACCTTC

size: .
J: TRBJ2-7
V: TRBV6-5
D: TRBD1
CDR3: CASSYSLTGAYEQYF
DNA: TGTGCCAGCAGTTACTCGTTGACAGGGGCCTACGAGCAGTACTTC

size: .
J: TRBJ1-1
V: TRBV6-5
D: TRBD1
CDR3: CASSLSWAWAGGEAFF
DNA: TGTGCCAGCAGTTTGAGTTGGGCGTGGGCAGGGGGTGAAGCTTTCTTT

size: .
J: TRBJ2-5
V: TRBV28
D: TRBD2
CDR3: CASSSGTSGRGETQYF
DNA: TGTGCCAGCAGCTCCGGGACTAGCGGGAGAGGGGAGACCCAGTACTTC

size: .
J: TRBJ1-3
V: TRBV18
D: .
CDR3: CASSPSFRSGNTIYF
DNA: TGTGCCAGCTCACCTTCGTTCCGCTCTGGAAACACCATATATTTT

size: .
J: TRBJ1-5
V: TRBV27
D: .
CDR3: CASRGGGAVNQPQHF
DNA: TGTGCCAGCAGGGGCGGGGGGGCGGTCAATCAGCCCCAGCATTTT

size: .
J: TRBJ2-3
V: TRBV24-1
D: .
CDR3: CATSDVRLSTDTQYF
DNA: TGTGCCACCAGTGACGTCAGATTGAGCACAGATACGCAGTATTTT

size: .
J: TRBJ2-7
V: TRBV18
D: .
CDR3: CASSPSRERLNEQYF
DNA: TGTGCCAGCTCACCAAGCAGGGAACGTCTCAACGAGCAGTACTTC

size: .
J: TRBJ1-2
V: TRBV28
D: TRBD1
CDR3: CASSSWTGYWYGYTF
DNA: TGTGCCAGCAGTTCCTGGACAGGGTACTGGTATGGCTACACCTTC

size: .
J: TRBJ2-1
V: TRBV7-9
D: .
CDR3: CASSLGWGRVVDEQFF
DNA: TGTGCCAGCAGCTTGGGGTGGGGCAGGGTAGTGGATGAGCAGTTCTTC

size: .
J: TRBJ1-4
V: TRBV7-2
D: .
CDR3: CASSSTGQFNEKLFF
DNA: TGTGCCAGCAGCTCCACAGGGCAATTTAATGAAAAACTGTTTTTT

size: .
J: TRBJ1-2
V: TRBV16
D: .
CDR3: CASSQGQPANYGYTF
DNA: TGTGCCAGCAGCCAAGGGCAGCCTGCTAACTATGGCTACACCTTC

size: .
J: TRBJ2-1
V: TRBV15
D: TRBD2
CDR3: CATSRDPSGSRNEQFF
DNA: TGTGCCACCAGCAGAGATCCTAGCGGGAGCCGGAATGAGCAGTTCTTC

size: .
J: TRBJ1-5
V: TRBV4-2
D: TRBD1
CDR3: CASSQDRVGNQPQHF
DNA: TGTGCCAGCAGCCAGGACAGGGTTGGAAATCAGCCCCAGCATTTT

size: .
J: TRBJ2-4
V: TRBV7-2
D: .
CDR3: CASSRSGELGARNIQYF
DNA: TGTGCCAGCAGCCGCAGCGGGGAGTTGGGGGCGAGAAACATTCAGTACTTC

size: .
J: TRBJ2-2
V: TRBV7-9
D: TRBD2
CDR3: CASSSPRLAGGGDTGELFF
DNA: TGTGCCAGCAGCTCACCACGACTAGCGGGAGGGGGAGATACCGGGGAGCTGTTTTTT

size: once
J: TRBJ2-7
V: TRBV11-2
D: TRBD1
CDR3: CASSLGTGGPITYEQYF
DNA: TGTGCCAGCAGCCTGGGGACAGGGGGCCCTATTACCTACGAGCAGTACTTC

size: .
J: TRBJ2-3
V: TRBV2
D: .
CDR3: CASKLRGLTDTQYF
DNA: TGTGCCAGCAAACTACGAGGCCTCACAGATACGCAGTATTTT

size: .
J: TRBJ1-1
V: TRBV6-1
D: TRBD1
CDR3: CASSGAGTGGTEAFF
DNA: TGTGCCAGCAGTGGAGCCGGGACAGGGGGCACTGAAGCTTTCTTT

size: .
J: TRBJ2-4
V: TRBV27
D: TRBD2
CDR3: CASSPGGLAKNIQYF
DNA: TGTGCCAGCAGTCCGGGGGGACTAGCCAAAAACATTCAGTACTTC

size: .
J: TRBJ2-1
V: TRBV5-1
D: TRBD2
CDR3: CASRPGLAGANEQFF
DNA: TGCGCCAGCAGACCAGGACTAGCGGGAGCAAATGAGCAGTTCTTC

size: .
J: TRBJ2-2
V: TRBV19
D: TRBD1
CDR3: CASRGDRAGGELFF
DNA: TGTGCCAGTAGGGGCGACAGGGCCGGCGGGGAGCTGTTTTTT

size: .
J: TRBJ2-3
V: TRBV7-9
D: .
CDR3: CASSFSSPDMQYF
DNA: TGTGCCAGCAGCTTTTCTAGCCCAGATATGCAGTATTTT

size: .
J: TRBJ2-7
V: TRBV7-6
D: TRBD1
CDR3: CASSPGTGAAYEQYF
DNA: TGTGCCAGCAGCCCCGGGACAGGGGCTGCCTACGAGCAGTACTTC

size: .
J: TRBJ1-3
V: TRBV11-3
D: .
CDR3: CASSRKTHAGYQSSGNTIYF
DNA: TGTGCCAGCAGCCGAAAAACGCATGCGGGCTACCAATCATCTGGAAACACCATATATTTT

size: .
J: TRBJ2-1
V: TRBV5-1
D: .
CDR3: CASSAGTSYNEQFF
DNA: TGCGCCAGCAGTGCGGGGACTTCCTACAATGAGCAGTTCTTC

size: .
J: TRBJ2-5
V: TRBV21-1
D: .
CDR3: CASSNEMGLAGVSGQETQYF
DNA: TGTGCCAGCAGCAATGAAATGGGACTAGCGGGAGTGTCTGGCCAAGAGACCCAGTACTTC

size: .
J: TRBJ2-3
V: TRBV7-8
D: TRBD2
CDR3: CASSRGGSGRDTQYF
DNA: TGTGCCAGCAGTCGAGGCGGGAGTGGGAGAGATACGCAGTATTTT

size: .
J: TRBJ2-3
V: TRBV5-1
D: .
CDR3: CASSFTGTDTQYF
DNA: TGCGCCAGCAGCTTCACTGGCACAGATACGCAGTATTTT

size: .
J: TRBJ1-4
V: TRBV18
D: .
CDR3: CASSPEPRGLGEKLFF
DNA: TGTGCCAGCTCACCGGAACCGCGGGGGCTCGGGGAAAAACTGTTTTTT

size: .
J: TRBJ1-5
V: TRBV19
D: .
CDR3: CASRPKGGQPQHF
DNA: TGTGCCAGCCGTCCCAAAGGAGGTCAGCCCCAGCATTTT

size: .
J: TRBJ2-7
V: TRBV7-2
D: .
CDR3: CASSLEGRGAYEQYF
DNA: TGTGCCAGCAGCTTAGAGGGCAGGGGCGCCTACGAGCAGTACTTC

size: .
J: TRBJ1-2
V: TRBV11-2
D: .
CDR3: CASSSSGPYGYTF
DNA: TGTGCCAGCAGCTCATCAGGGCCCTATGGCTACACCTTC

size: once
J: TRBJ1-2
V: TRBV28
D: TRBD1
CDR3: CASSFYRGFNYGYTF
DNA: TGTGCCAGCAGTTTTTACAGGGGGTTTAACTATGGCTACACCTTC

size: .
J: TRBJ2-5
V: TRBV24-1
D: TRBD2
CDR3: CATSDFGTSGETQYF
DNA: TGTGCCACCAGTGATTTTGGGACTAGCGGGGAGACCCAGTACTTC

size: .
J: TRBJ1-1
V: TRBV20-1
D: .
CDR3: CSARPGQAAFF
DNA: TGCAGTGCTCGCCCTGGGCAGGCAGCTTTCTTT

size: .
J: TRBJ1-1
V: TRBV29-1
D: .
CDR3: CSVLGGGLATEAFF
DNA: TGCAGCGTTCTAGGGGGGGGGCTGGCAACTGAAGCTTTCTTT

size: .
J: TRBJ1-3
V: TRBV7-8
D: TRBD1
CDR3: CASSLGQGYGNTIYF
DNA: TGTGCCAGCAGCTTGGGACAGGGTTATGGAAACACCATATATTTT